Below, 32 T cell receptor beta chains from the same sample are listed, as sequenced in a study of regulatory T cells in long-lasting Graves disease. Time point of the sample: newly diagnosed GD, antithyroid drugs for less than 3 months. RNA from PBMCs was the source of the TCR library. Researchers made TCR beta libraries by using iRepertoire HTBI primers and running Arm-PCR on CDR3 regions. From the multiplex PCR reads, TCRdb called clonotypes with MiXCR, one entry per CDR3 protein. The sample lists about 220,000 distinct CDR3 sequences; roughly 19% were seen once. Separately, the same data were catalogued under a study of T cells in Graves' hyperthyroidism and ophthalmopathy.

Specimen: peripheral blood mononuclear cells (PBMCs), collected at new diagnosis, from a patient treated with antithyroid drugs. These receptors came from a woman aged 25-40 years with Graves disease.

At least ten counts were recorded for this clonotype. The V and J genes are TRBV6-1 and TRBJ1-5; 11 bases match TRBD1. Per germline, CDR1 MNHNS and CDR2 SASEGT. After removal of 7 bases from V and 0 bases from J, the junction contained 11 bases not matched to a gene. The CDR3 is 18 amino acids. The CDR3 reads CASIYGTGGFNSNQPQHF. The CDR3 DNA is TGTGCCAGCATATATGGGACAGGGGGTTTTAATAGCAATCAGCCCCAGCATTTT.

This clonotype was detected ten times or more. The V and J genes are TRBV6-2 or TRBV6-3 and TRBJ1-5; possibly TRBD1 for D (6 bases). CDR1 and CDR2 (germline): MNHEY, SVGEGT. The V end was cut by 2 bases, the J end by 4 bases, with 9 bases between. The CDR3 runs 14 residues. The CDR3, as DNA: TGTGCCAGCAGTTACGAGGGGGGGAATCAGCCCCAGCATTTT. Translating gives CASSYEGGNQPQHF.

This clonotype was counted ten times or more. The chain recombines TRBV28 with TRBJ2-1; D may correspond to TRBD1 or TRBD2 (5 bases each). The CDR3 is 13 amino acids. Germline CDR1 MDHEN, CDR2 SYDVKM. V dropped 4 bases and J dropped 5 bases, with 9 bases sitting between them. The CDR3 reads CASSWGFHNEQFF. The CDR3 nucleotides read TGTGCCAGCAGTTGGGGGTTCCACAATGAGCAGTTCTTC.

This clonotype was detected many times. The rearrangement joins TRBV11-2 to TRBJ1-5, with TRBD1 matching over 7 bases. The CDR3 is 17 residues long. The germline V gene encodes CDR1 SGHAT and CDR2 FQNNGV. V shed 1 base, J shed 7 bases, and the junction held 13 bases outside the gene matches. The DNA of the CDR3 is TGTGCCAGCAGCTTAGGCCTACAGGGGAAGTTTAAGCAGCCCCAGCATTTT. This translates into CASSLGLQGKFKQPQHF. Full variable domain (remainder filled in from reference TRBV11-2 and TRBJ1-5): EAGVAQSPRYKIIEKRQSVAFWCNPISGHATLYWYQQILGQGPKLLIQFQNNGVVDDSQLPKDRFSAERLKGVDSTLKIQPAKLEDSAVYLCASSLGLQGKFKQPQHFGDGTRLSIL.

At least ten counts were recorded for this clonotype. V and J are TRBV10-2 and TRBJ2-7; TRBD1 matches 9 bases. The CDR3 runs 15 residues. Trimming at V came to 2 bases and at J to 3 bases, leaving 5 bases not matched to a gene. Germline V gene lookup returns CDR1 WSHSY and CDR2 SAAADI. The chain's CDR3 is CASSERGQGFYEQYF. The CDR3 coding sequence is TGCGCCAGCAGTGAGAGGGGACAGGGATTCTACGAGCAGTACTTC.

This rearrangement joins TRBV20-1 to TRBJ1-1, with D perhaps matching TRBD1 (6 bases). V lost 5 bases, J lost 8 bases, and 18 bases lay in between. CDR1 is DFQATT and CDR2 is SNEGSKA in the germline V gene (reference sequence). The CDR3 is 13 amino acids. The CDR3 is CSAPPGAGLEAFF. The DNA for the CDR3 is TGCAGTGCTCCACCGGGGGCAGGCCTCGAAGCTTTCTTT.

This clonotype showed up just a few times. A much larger clone differs from this one at a single base, so this may be a read error. This rearrangement joins TRBV30 to TRBJ1-4; D is unclear. This CDR3 is built from 13 residues. The germline CDR1 and CDR2 sequences are GTSNPN and SVGIG (reference sequence). The CDR3 loop reads CAWSGGLNKKLFF. The CDR3 DNA reads TGTGCCTGGAGTGGAGGACTTAATAAAAAACTGTTTTTT. The complete variable domain, with remaining parts taken from reference TRBV30 and TRBJ1-4, reads SQTIHQWPATLVQPVGSPLSLECTVEGTSNPNLYWYRQAAGRGLQLLFYSVGIGQISSEVPQNLSASRPQDRQFILSSKKLLLSDSGFYLCAWSGGLNKKLFFGSGTQLSVL.

Turning to this clonotype: Only one base separates this from a far larger clonotype, so it likely reflects a read error. The CDR3 loop is CASSLWGQVAYGQYF. The CDR3 coding sequence is TGTGCCAGCAGCTTGTGGGGGCAGGTAGCCTACGGGCAGTACTTC. J is TRBJ2-5 and V is TRBV11-2; weak D call: TRBD1 (6 bases). This CDR3 comprises 15 residues. In germline, CDR1 is SGHAT, CDR2 FQNNGV. V lost 3 bases, J lost 11 bases, and 22 bases lay in between. Drawing the rest from reference TRBV11-2 and TRBJ2-5, the complete variable domain is EAGVAQSPRYKIIEKRQSVAFWCNPISGHATLYWYQQILGQGPKLLIQFQNNGVVDDSQLPKDRFSAERLKGVDSTLKIQPAKLEDSAVYLCASSLWGQVAYGQYFGPGTRLLVL.

This clonotype was found many times. This chain connects TRBV28 to TRBJ1-2; D remains ambiguous. The V end was cut by 1 base, the J end by 8 bases, with 14 bases between. CDR3 size: 14 residues. Germline V gives CDR1 MDHEN, CDR2 SYDVKM. The CDR3: CASSLSQGLVGYTF. DNA for the CDR3: TGTGCCAGCAGTTTATCCCAAGGTTTGGTAGGCTACACCTTC.

This clonotype was found many times. The chain couples TRBV12-3 or TRBV12-4 to TRBJ2-7, with a weak D call TRBD1 (5 bases). There are 14 residues in the CDR3. The V gene lost 6 bases and the J gene lost 2 bases, with 14 bases spanning the gap. The CDR3 bases are TGTGCCAGCAGAGAGGCAGGGCAGACCTACGAGCAGTACTTC. This gives the protein CASREAGQTYEQYF.

The chain joins TRBV4-2 to TRBJ1-5; the match to TRBD1 covers 8 bases. The germline gives CDR1 LGHNA, CDR2 YNFKEQ. This CDR3 is built from 16 residues. The trim removed 3 bases at V and 3 bases at J, leaving 7 bases unmatched. CDR3 DNA: TGTGCCAGCAGCCAGGACAGGGTACAATCCAATCAGCCCCAGCATTTT. Amino acid sequence: CASSQDRVQSNQPQHF.

The table lists this clonotype with a few counts. The rearrangement joins TRBV30 to TRBJ2-7; 10 bases match TRBD2. V was pared by 1 base and J by 1 base, with 4 bases of the junction left unmatched. The germline V gene has CDR1 GTSNPN and CDR2 SVGIG (reference sequence). There are 15 residues in the CDR3. CDR3 sequence (DNA): TGTGCCTGGAGTGGTAGCGGGAGGAGGTCCTACGAGCAGTACTTC. Translation gives CAWSGSGRRSYEQYF. Full variable domain (rest looked up from reference TRBV30 and TRBJ2-7): SQTIHQWPATLVQPVGSPLSLECTVEGTSNPNLYWYRQAAGRGLQLLFYSVGIGQISSEVPQNLSASRPQDRQFILSSKKLLLSDSGFYLCAWSGSGRRSYEQYFGPGTRLTVT.

Many counts were recorded for this clonotype. This chain's CDR3 is CASSPGPPTDTQYF. For the CDR3, the DNA is TGTGCCAGCAGCCCCGGCCCCCCCACAGATACGCAGTATTTT. The V call is TRBV7-9, the J call TRBJ2-3; D remains unclear. The V end lost 5 bases, the J end lost 2 bases, and 11 bases lay between the germline ends. Germline CDR1 reads SEHNR; CDR2 reads FQNEAQ (reference sequence). CDR3 length equals 14 residues.

This clonotype was observed many times. J is TRBJ1-1 and V is TRBV27, with a weak D call TRBD1 (6 bases). The CDR3 totals 13 residues. The ends were cut back, 3 bases at V and 5 bases at J, with 10 bases in the middle. Looked up from germline, CDR1 is MNHEY and CDR2 is SMNVEV (reference sequence). The CDR3 nucleotides are TGTGCCAGCAGTTTCACAGGGCGGACTGAAGCTTTCTTT. It is translated as CASSFTGRTEAFF.

The chain links TRBV18 to TRBJ2-5; D tentatively reads TRBD1 or TRBD2 (5 bases each). Germline CDR1 KGHSH, CDR2 LQKENI. The CDR3 has 17 residues. Between the trimmed V and J ends, which lost 3 bases and 6 bases, there was a span of 23 bases. The DNA for the CDR3 is TGTGCCAGCTCACCCCCGGGGCCCCCCCTAAGGGTCCAGACCCAGTACTTC. It codes for CASSPPGPPLRVQTQYF.

The chain joins TRBV2 to TRBJ2-3; 10 bases are a match to TRBD2. Per germline, CDR1 SNHLY and CDR2 FYNNEI. The CDR3 runs to 14 residues. Trimming at V came to 11 bases and at J to 3 bases, leaving 8 bases not matched to a gene. The CDR3 spells CAGTPTSGTDTQYF. In DNA form, the CDR3 reads TGTGCCGGAACCCCGACTAGCGGGACAGATACGCAGTATTTT. Full variable domain (outside the CDR3, taken from reference TRBV2 and TRBJ2-3): EPEVTQTPSHQVTQMGQEVILRCVPISNHLYFYWYRQILGQKVEFLVSFYNNEISEKSEIFDDQFSVERPDGSNFTLKIRSTKLEDSAMYFCAGTPTSGTDTQYFGPGTRLTVL.

This clonotype was seen many times. The V call is TRBV28, the J call TRBJ1-1; D is perhaps TRBD1 (5 bases). The V end was cut by 6 bases, the J end by 4 bases, with 12 bases between. From germline, CDR1 is MDHEN and CDR2 SYDVKM. CDR3 length equals 13 residues. For the CDR3, the DNA is TGTGCCAGCAGCTATAGGAGGGGCACTGAAGCTTTCTTT. Its translation: CASSYRRGTEAFF.

This clonotype was seen ten or more times. The chain links TRBV20-1 to TRBJ1-2; 8 bases match TRBD1. With 0 bases clipped from V and 3 bases from J, the junction kept 6 bases outside the gene matches. Per germline, CDR1 DFQATT and CDR2 SNEGSKA (reference sequence). This CDR3 comprises 15 residues. The CDR3 region has the DNA TGCAGTGCTAGAGATCCAGGGGGCGAGGACTATGGCTACACCTTC. Translated, it gives CSARDPGGEDYGYTF.

This clonotype was detected ten times or more. The germline gene is not matched at one end of the junction; a read error may be the cause. The chain has TRBV2 and TRBJ1-1; D is uncertain. CDR1 and CDR2 (germline): SNHLY, FYNNEI. The CDR3 is 13 residues long. CDR3 sequence reads: CASSETLNTEAFF. The CDR3 DNA sequence: TGTGCCAGCAGTGAGACGCTGAACACCGAAGCTTTCTTT. Variable domain in full (rest from reference TRBV2 and TRBJ1-1): EPEVTQTPSHQVTQMGQEVILRCVPISNHLYFYWYRQILGQKVEFLVSFYNNEISEKSEIFDDQFSVERPDGSNFTLKIRSTKLEDSAMYFCASSETLNTEAFFGQGTRLTVV.

This clonotype was counted ten times or more. The chain joins TRBV6-1 to TRBJ2-1; D is perhaps TRBD1 (6 bases). The germline V gene has CDR1 MNHNS and CDR2 SASEGT. V was trimmed by 1 base and J by 0 bases, leaving 7 bases between them. This CDR3 has 15 residues. The CDR3 region has the DNA TGTGCCAGCAGTGAAGGGACAGTCTCCTACAATGAGCAGTTCTTC. Translation gives CASSEGTVSYNEQFF.

CDR3 nucleotides: TGCAGCGTTGAACTAACCGGGACAGGGGTTGAAGAGCAGTACTTC. This translates into CSVELTGTGVEEQYF. The V and J genes are TRBV29-1 and TRBJ2-7, with 10 bases aligning to TRBD1. The CDR3 is 15 residues long. The junction had 11 bases not matched to a gene; V was cut back by 2 bases and J by 7 bases. Germline CDR1 SQVTM, CDR2 ANQGSEA.

Many counts were recorded for this clonotype. The CDR3 bases are TGTGCCAGTAGTATAGAAAGCGGGAGGGACAATGAGCAGTTCTTC. Translation: CASSIESGRDNEQFF. This chain uses TRBV19 with TRBJ2-1; 10 bases align to TRBD2. CDR1 and CDR2 (germline): LNHDA, SQIVND (reference sequence). V was clipped by 0 bases and J by 5 bases; unmatched bases: 1. CDR3 size: 15 residues.

The chain carries TRBV7-3 and TRBJ2-2; 12 positions match TRBD2. V was pared by 4 bases and J by 7 bases, with 1 base of the junction left unmatched. The CDR3 is made up of 14 amino acids. Germline CDR1 reads SGHTA; CDR2 reads FQGTGA. Here the CDR3 reads CASSSGLAGGELFF. CDR3 coding DNA: TGTGCCAGCAGCTCGGGACTAGCGGGCGGGGAGCTGTTTTTT. The full variable domain, its missing parts supplied by reference TRBV7-3 and TRBJ2-2, is GAGVSQTPSNKVTEKGKYVELRCDPISGHTALYWYRQSLGQGPEFLIYFQGTGAADDSGLPNDRFFAVRPEGSVSTLKIQRTERGDSAVYLCASSSGLAGGELFFGEGSRLTVL.

The chain carries TRBV11-3 and TRBJ2-3; 12 positions agree with TRBD1. After removal of 2 bases from V and 2 bases from J, the junction contained 8 bases not matched to a gene. Germline V CDR1 and CDR2: SGHNT, YENEEA. The CDR3 sequence is 18 residues long. CDR3 in DNA: TGTGCCAGCAGCTTACCGGGACAGGGGGCGGGGGCCACAGATACGCAGTATTTT. The encoded protein is CASSLPGQGAGATDTQYF. The full variable domain, rest sourced from reference TRBV11-3 and TRBJ2-3, is EAGVVQSPRYKIIEKKQPVAFWCNPISGHNTLYWYLQNLGQGPELLIRYENEEAVDDSQLPKDRFSAERLKGVDSTLKIQPAELGDSAVYLCASSLPGQGAGATDTQYFGPGTRLTVL.

This clonotype was recorded only once. This may be a read error: a much more frequent sequence differs by one nucleotide. This chain joins TRBV28 and TRBJ2-7; TRBD2 agrees at 7 bases. CDR1 is MDHEN and CDR2 is SYDVKM in the germline V gene. The trim removed 8 bases at V and 1 base at J, leaving 11 bases unmatched. There are 15 residues in the CDR3. The CDR3 here is CASGPSGDLSYEQYF. CDR3 in DNA: TGTGCCAGCGGTCCCAGCGGGGACCTTTCCTACGAGCAGTACTTC.

The sample holds many counts of this clonotype. V gene TRBV20-1 combines with J gene TRBJ1-1, with 7 bases identical to TRBD1. In germline, CDR1 is DFQATT, CDR2 SNEGSKA (reference sequence). CDR3 length equals 13 residues. V was pared by 6 bases and J by 5 bases, with 9 bases of the junction left unmatched. The CDR3 DNA follows: TGCAGTGCCCTAGGGCAGGGGGTAACTGAAGCTTTCTTT. Residues: CSALGQGVTEAFF.

This clonotype was observed at least ten times. V usage is TRBV4-1 and J usage is TRBJ2-1; D uncertain. Deletions cut 1 base from V and 4 bases from J, with 11 bases between. This CDR3 comprises 15 residues. The V gene's germline CDR1 is MGHRA and CDR2 YSYEKL. CDR3 nucleotides: TGCGCCAGCAGCCAAGCGGGTCGTGATTACAATGAGCAGTTCTTC. It yields the protein CASSQAGRDYNEQFF.

The table lists this clonotype with many counts. This sequence joins TRBV14 and TRBJ2-2; weak D call: TRBD1 (6 bases). The ends were cut back, 1 base at V and 1 base at J, with 10 bases in the middle. The CDR3 runs to 16 residues. Germline CDR1 SGHDN, CDR2 FVKESK. The CDR3 loop is CASSQVRGKNTGELFF. The DNA of the CDR3 is TGTGCCAGCAGCCAAGTAAGGGGGAAGAACACCGGGGAGCTGTTTTTT. Looking up the rest from reference TRBV14 and TRBJ2-2 gives the full variable domain: EAGVTQFPSHSVIEKGQTVTLRCDPISGHDNLYWYRRVMGKEIKFLLHFVKESKQDESGMPNNRFLAERTGGTYSTLKVQPAELEDSGVYFCASSQVRGKNTGELFFGEGSRLTVL.

This clonotype was counted ten times or more. This sequence joins TRBV18 and TRBJ1-2, with D perhaps TRBD1 (6 bases). Germline V gene data show CDR1 as KGHSH and CDR2 as LQKENI. V was pared by 0 bases and J by 0 bases, with 11 bases between. CDR3 length: 16 residues. The CDR3 here is CASSPPQGRANYGYTF. CDR3 DNA: TGTGCCAGCTCACCACCTCAGGGGCGAGCTAACTATGGCTACACCTTC.

This clonotype was counted at least ten times. The chain employs TRBV30 and TRBJ2-1; D not resolved. Germline V gene sequence: CDR1 GTSNPN, CDR2 SVGIG (reference sequence). The CDR3 runs to 16 residues. V lost 1 base and J 0 bases, leaving 13 bases between the germline ends. CDR3 nucleotide sequence: TGTGCCTGGAGTGGGCTGAGCGTCAGCTCCTACAATGAGCAGTTCTTC. Translating it yields CAWSGLSVSSYNEQFF.

This clonotype has a handful of counts. The V gene is TRBV10-2, the J gene TRBJ2-2, with 9 bases identical to TRBD2. Unmatched junction bases numbered 9, after V lost 3 bases and J lost 4 bases. This CDR3 is built from 17 residues. Germline values: CDR1 WSHSY, CDR2 SAAADI. The CDR3 protein is CASSDWREGQGTGELFF. The CDR3 bases are TGCGCCAGCAGTGACTGGCGGGAGGGCCAGGGCACCGGGGAGCTGTTTTTT.

Comment on this clonotype: A far larger clone is only one base removed, so a read error is likely. V and J are TRBV11-3 and TRBJ2-5, with a tentative D call TRBD1 (6 bases). This CDR3 is 14 amino acids long. V lost 2 bases to trimming and J lost 11 bases, with 18 bases between them. CDR1 is SGHNT and CDR2 is YENEEA in the germline V gene. The CDR3 coding sequence is TGTGCCAGCAGCTTAACCGGGACAAGAAATGAGCAGTACTTC. Its protein product is CASSLTGTRNEQYF.